These 17 T cell receptor beta chains were sequenced from one sample in a study of cytomegalovirus exposure and HLA in healthy donors. The method was immunoSEQ multiplex PCR; TCRdb's version includes in-frame clones alone and lacks a portion of them. The sample has over 200,000 clones; around nine tenths are singletons. Material: PBMCs. These receptors all come from a woman aged 18-35 years in good health and CMV-seronegative.

The chain recombines TRBV7-2 with TRBJ2-1, with 12 bases lining up with TRBD2. The CDR3 extends over 18 amino acids. J was trimmed by 6 bases and V by 4 bases; bases with no gene match: 13. Germline loops: CDR1 SGHTA, CDR2 FQGNSA. CDR3 protein: CASSSGGEILAGGNEQFF. For the CDR3, the DNA is TGTGCCAGCAGCTCGGGGGGGGAAATACTAGCGGGAGGCAATGAGCAGTTCTTC.

The chain has TRBV28 and TRBJ1-4, with D unresolved. Germline V CDR1 and CDR2: MDHEN, SYDVKM. The CDR3 is 15 amino acids. V lost 7 bases to trimming and J lost 7 bases, with 19 bases between them. The CDR3 DNA sequence: TGTGCCAGCATCCGTCGACGGGGTGTTGTTGAAAAACTGTTTTTT. Protein sequence: CASIRRRGVVEKLFF.

The chain combines TRBV4-3 with TRBJ1-1; unclear D gene. The CDR3 totals 14 residues. V gave up 0 bases and J gave up 2 bases, with 7 bases separating them. Germline-derived CDR1 and CDR2 are LGHNA and YSLEER. As DNA, the CDR3 is TGCGCCAGCAGCCAAGACGACATTAACACTGAAGCTTTCTTT. Translated: CASSQDDINTEAFF.

The chain has TRBV27 and TRBJ1-1; a possible D gene is TRBD1 (6 bases). Per germline, CDR1 MNHEY and CDR2 SMNVEV (reference sequence). V shed 5 bases and J shed 5 bases, with 12 bases lying between them. This CDR3 is built from 13 residues. The CDR3 protein is CASSVQGKTEAFF. The CDR3 nucleotides are TGTGCCAGCAGTGTTCAGGGGAAGACTGAAGCTTTCTTT.

This clone turned up a few times. This rearrangement joins TRBV30 to TRBJ2-5; D is unclear. The CDR3 has 11 amino acids. Germline CDR1 and CDR2: GTSNPN and SVGIG (reference sequence). V was trimmed by 4 bases and J by 3 bases, leaving 6 bases between them. DNA for the CDR3: TGTGCCTGGACCTTAGAAGAGACCCAGTACTTC. Translation gives CAWTLEETQYF.

V and J are TRBV28 and TRBJ1-1; D remains unclear. The CDR3 runs 13 residues. V gave up 7 bases and J gave up 4 bases, with 13 bases separating them. Per germline, CDR1 MDHEN and CDR2 SYDVKM. In DNA form, the CDR3 reads TGTGCCAGCAACTCAAGGGAGAGCACTGAAGCTTTCTTT. Its translation is CASNSRESTEAFF.

The rearrangement uses TRBV7-9 and TRBJ2-7; 12 nucleotides match TRBD2. V lost 2 bases and J lost 4; bases outside the gene matches: 6. Germline lookup yields CDR1 SEHNR and CDR2 FQNEAQ (reference sequence). The CDR3 spans 16 residues. Written as DNA, the CDR3 is TGTGCCAGCAGCTTACTAGCGGGGGGGTTAGCTTACGAGCAGTACTTC. It encodes CASSLLAGGLAYEQYF.

The chain employs TRBV30 and TRBJ1-2, with unresolved D. Trimming took off 4 bases at V and 3 bases at J, with 12 bases between the two ends. Germline V gives CDR1 GTSNPN, CDR2 SVGIG (reference sequence). The CDR3 has 13 amino acids. The CDR3 DNA reads as TGTGCCTGGACGTCCGGGCGGGACTATGGCTACACCTTC. Its protein is CAWTSGRDYGYTF.

The V gene is TRBV13, the J gene TRBJ2-7; TRBD1 matches 7 bases. The germline V gene encodes CDR1 PRHDT and CDR2 FYEKMQ (reference sequence). This CDR3 region has 15 residues. The J segment lost 5 bases and the V segment lost 0 bases, leaving 7 bases of the junction unmatched. The CDR3 region has the DNA TGTGCCAGCAGCTTAGGTGGGCAGGGGGTTAACGAGCAGTACTTC. It encodes CASSLGGQGVNEQYF.

CDR3 amino acids: CSVGGAGGEQFF. CDR3 DNA: TGCAGCGTTGGGGGTGCAGGCGGGGAGCAGTTCTTC. V is TRBV29-1 and J is TRBJ2-1, with D possibly matching TRBD2 (5 bases). This CDR3 has 12 amino acids. In germline, CDR1 is SQVTM, CDR2 ANQGSEA. V lost 4 bases and J 10 bases, leaving 14 bases between the germline ends.

J is TRBJ2-5 and V is TRBV9, with D uncertain. CDR1 is SGDLS and CDR2 is YYNGEE in the germline V gene. The V end lost 0 bases, the J end lost 2 bases, and 5 bases lay between the germline ends. There are 13 residues in the CDR3. The CDR3 DNA sequence: TGTGCCAGCAGCGTAGACGGTCAAGAGACCCAGTACTTC. Protein sequence: CASSVDGQETQYF.

The CDR3 reads CASSLAGEYEQYF. The CDR3 DNA sequence: TGTGCCAGCAGCTTGGCAGGCGAGTACGAGCAGTACTTC. The J gene is TRBJ2-7, the V gene TRBV5-5; D call uncertain. CDR3 size: 13 residues. Germline-derived CDR1 and CDR2 are SGHKS and YYEKEE (reference sequence). Trimming removed 0 bases at V and 4 bases at J, with 8 bases between.

The rearrangement uses TRBV2 and TRBJ2-5; TRBD1 might be the D (6 bases). Between the trimmed V and J ends, which lost 5 bases and 4 bases, there was a span of 11 bases. The germline gives CDR1 SNHLY, CDR2 FYNNEI. The CDR3 runs 13 residues. CDR3 sequence: CASSRQDLETQYF. Here the CDR3 DNA reads TGTGCCAGCAGTCGACAGGATCTAGAGACCCAGTACTTC.

A single count supports this clone. CDR3 residues: CASRVREDAEQYF. The CDR3 coding sequence is TGCGCCAGCAGGGTACGGGAGGATGCCGAGCAGTACTTC. V is TRBV5-1 and J is TRBJ2-7, with TRBD2 matching 7 bases. With 5 bases clipped from V and 6 bases from J, the junction kept 8 bases outside the gene matches. The CDR3 totals 13 residues. Germline V gene data show CDR1 as SGHRS and CDR2 as YFSETQ.

This chain links TRBV5-6 with TRBJ2-1; 10 bases agree with TRBD2. The V segment lost 0 bases and the J segment 6 bases; nucleotides outside the gene matches: 6. Germline lookup yields CDR1 SGHDT and CDR2 YYEEEE. This CDR3 has 16 residues. The CDR3 nucleotides read TGTGCCAGCAGCTTGGGACTAGCGGGCATCGCCAATGAGCAGTTCTTC. Its translation: CASSLGLAGIANEQFF.

The V gene is TRBV5-1, the J gene TRBJ1-4; 7 nucleotides align to TRBD1. Germline trimming cut 3 bases from V and 5 bases from J; bases unmatched to any gene: 7. This CDR3 contains 15 residues. Germline V gives CDR1 SGHRS, CDR2 YFSETQ. CDR3 sequence (DNA): TGCGCCAGCAGCTCGGAAGGACAGGCCAATGAAAAACTGTTTTTT. Translating it yields CASSSEGQANEKLFF.

V gene TRBV11-2 combines with J gene TRBJ2-1; 9 bases line up with TRBD2. Germline V CDR1 and CDR2: SGHAT, FQNNGV. V shed 5 bases and J 7 bases; nucleotides not matched to a gene: 12. The CDR3 runs to 16 residues. The CDR3 is CASSPGREGLRNEQFF. CDR3 bases: TGTGCCAGCAGCCCGGGGCGGGAGGGCCTGAGGAATGAGCAGTTCTTC.